This TCR beta chain originates from a study of blood T cell repertoires in COVID-19. The length of the CDR3 is 11 residues. With 0 bases removed from V and 13 bases from J, the gap between germline ends came to 8 bases. Germline V lookup: CDR1 SGHRS, CDR2 YFSETQ. TCRdb's table, derived via immunoSEQ multiplex PCR, lists solely in-frame clones and lacks some. The table includes roughly 180,000 clones, more than 65% detected once. This clone has just one count. This TCR was sampled from a woman older than 75 with active or convalescent COVID-19. The sample was peripheral blood. The genes are TRBV5-1 and TRBJ2-1, with D unclear. The CDR3 protein is CASSLEAIQFF. CDR3 sequence (DNA): TGCGCCAGCAGCTTGGAAGCTATCCAGTTCTTC.